Detailed here is one T cell receptor (beta chain). Primers used in a second PCR of about 6 to 11 cycles were a sample-barcoded 5' primer and a J-beta primer mix. TCRdb analysed the 5' RACE reads with MiXCR anew, one entry per CDR3 protein. Of hundreds of thousands of distinct CDR3 sequences listed, roughly 64% are singletons. The sample comes from a study of blood T cells in healthy people across ages. Looked up from germline, CDR1 is MNHEY and CDR2 is SMNVEV (reference sequence). V was clipped by 5 bases and J by 7 bases, with 24 bases between them. This CDR3 is 17 amino acids long. The specimen was blood. The V gene is TRBV27, the J gene TRBJ2-1; possibly TRBD2 for D (7 bases). This clonotype originated in a man aged 30-40 years in good health. The CDR3 protein is CASSPGGIFGSGNEQFF. CDR3 nucleotides: TGTGCCAGCAGTCCGGGGGGCATATTCGGGTCGGGGAATGAGCAGTTCTTC.